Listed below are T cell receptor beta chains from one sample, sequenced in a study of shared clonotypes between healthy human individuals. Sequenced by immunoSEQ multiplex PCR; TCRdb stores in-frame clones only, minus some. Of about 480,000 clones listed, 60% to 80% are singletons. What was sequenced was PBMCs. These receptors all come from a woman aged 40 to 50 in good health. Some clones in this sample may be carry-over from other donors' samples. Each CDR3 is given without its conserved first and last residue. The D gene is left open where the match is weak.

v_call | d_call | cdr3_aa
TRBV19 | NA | ASSTTGPTYEQY
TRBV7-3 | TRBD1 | ASSQGQPSGANVLT
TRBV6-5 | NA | ASISYPEDTEAF
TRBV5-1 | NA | ASSHGTAYNEQF
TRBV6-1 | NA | ASREGYEKLF
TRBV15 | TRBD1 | ATSRRTGGAKLPRAF
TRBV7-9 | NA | ASSLAGSQGHGYT
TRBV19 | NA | ASSMRKTGELF
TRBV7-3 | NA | ASSLRAGTPQH
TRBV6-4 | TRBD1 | ASSAQGAQDTQY
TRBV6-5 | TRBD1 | ASSRDSTYGYT
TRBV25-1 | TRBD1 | ASSEPPRGTLSGNTIY
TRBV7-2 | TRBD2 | ASSTSQTSGTDTQY
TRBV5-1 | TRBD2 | ASSLQSGRFTYEQY
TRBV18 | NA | ASSPNRGAEQPQH
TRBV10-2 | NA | ASSESKGQKLF
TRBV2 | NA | ASSEVGGPNTGELF
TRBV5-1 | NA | ASTWVMNTEAF
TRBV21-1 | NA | ASSTPQHTQGAGTGELF
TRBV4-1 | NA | ASSLIWGGMNTEAF
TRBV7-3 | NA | ASSLSGRRETQY
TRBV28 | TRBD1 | ASSGPTGVETQY
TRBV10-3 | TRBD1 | AIRPGQGTYEQY
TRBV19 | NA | ASMGDFGIYGYT
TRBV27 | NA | ASSSLGGGFDEQY
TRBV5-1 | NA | ASSLGPAGPYGYT
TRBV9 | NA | ASSDWNTGELF
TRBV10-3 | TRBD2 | ASAGGSSYNEQF
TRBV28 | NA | ASRDSRNTGELF
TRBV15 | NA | ATSSGDGEKLF
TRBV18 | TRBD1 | ASSPRDRAQETQY
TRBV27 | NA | ASSLAGTYGYT
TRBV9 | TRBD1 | ASSPERGTGPYEQY
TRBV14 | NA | ASSQDRSYEQY
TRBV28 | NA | ASSFLTRLTNQPQH
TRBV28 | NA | ATRPRNNQPQH
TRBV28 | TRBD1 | ASSLGTGGGFGYT
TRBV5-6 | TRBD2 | ASSLVSGGETQY
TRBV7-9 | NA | ASSFGSTETQY
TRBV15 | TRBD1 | ATSRAGQGETNEQF